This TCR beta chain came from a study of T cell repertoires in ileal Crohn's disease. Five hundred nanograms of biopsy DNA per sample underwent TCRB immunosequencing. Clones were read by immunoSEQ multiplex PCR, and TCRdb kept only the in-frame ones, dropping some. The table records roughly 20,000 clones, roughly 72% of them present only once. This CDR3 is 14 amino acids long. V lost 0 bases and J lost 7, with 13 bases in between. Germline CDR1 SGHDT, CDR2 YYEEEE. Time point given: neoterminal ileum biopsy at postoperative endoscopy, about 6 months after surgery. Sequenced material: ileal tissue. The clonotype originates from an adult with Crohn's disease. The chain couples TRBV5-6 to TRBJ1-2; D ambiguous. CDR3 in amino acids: CASSLVGRSGGYTF. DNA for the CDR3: TGTGCCAGCAGCTTGGTTGGCAGGAGCGGTGGCTACACCTTC.